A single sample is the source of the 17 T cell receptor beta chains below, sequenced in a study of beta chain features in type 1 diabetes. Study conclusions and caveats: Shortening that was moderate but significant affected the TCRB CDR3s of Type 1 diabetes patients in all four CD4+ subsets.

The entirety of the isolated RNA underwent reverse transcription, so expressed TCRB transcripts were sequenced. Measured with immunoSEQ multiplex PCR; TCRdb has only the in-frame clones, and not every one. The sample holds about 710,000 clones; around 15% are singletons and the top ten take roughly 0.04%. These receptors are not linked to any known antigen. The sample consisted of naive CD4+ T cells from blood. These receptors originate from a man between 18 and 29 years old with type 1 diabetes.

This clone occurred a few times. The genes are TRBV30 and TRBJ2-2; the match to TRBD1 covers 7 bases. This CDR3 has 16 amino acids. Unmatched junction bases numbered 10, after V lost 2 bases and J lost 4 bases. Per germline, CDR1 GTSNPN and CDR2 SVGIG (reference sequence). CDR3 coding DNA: TGTGCCTGGAGTCTCATGACAGGGACCACCACCGGGGAGCTGTTTTTT. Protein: CAWSLMTGTTTGELFF. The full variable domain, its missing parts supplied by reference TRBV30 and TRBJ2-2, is SQTIHQWPATLVQPVGSPLSLECTVEGTSNPNLYWYRQAAGRGLQLLFYSVGIGQISSEVPQNLSASRPQDRQFILSSKKLLLSDSGFYLCAWSLMTGTTTGELFFGEGSRLTVL.

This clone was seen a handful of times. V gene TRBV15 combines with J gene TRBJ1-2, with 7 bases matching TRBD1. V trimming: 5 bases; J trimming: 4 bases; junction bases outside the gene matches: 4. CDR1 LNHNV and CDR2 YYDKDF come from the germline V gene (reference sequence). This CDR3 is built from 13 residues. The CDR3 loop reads CATSGGTAYGYTF. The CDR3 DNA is TGTGCCACCAGCGGTGGGACAGCCTATGGCTACACCTTC.

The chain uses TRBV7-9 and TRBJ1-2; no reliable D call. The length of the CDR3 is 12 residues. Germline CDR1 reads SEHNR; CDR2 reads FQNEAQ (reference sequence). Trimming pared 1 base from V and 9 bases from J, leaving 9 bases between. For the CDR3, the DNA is TGTGCCAGCAGCTTAGATGTAGGGCGCTACACCTTC. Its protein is CASSLDVGRYTF.

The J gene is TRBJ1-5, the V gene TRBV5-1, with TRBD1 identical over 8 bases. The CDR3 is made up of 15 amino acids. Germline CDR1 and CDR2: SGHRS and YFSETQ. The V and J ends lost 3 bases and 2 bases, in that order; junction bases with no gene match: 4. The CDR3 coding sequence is TGCGCCAGCAGCTCGACAGGGGCGGGCAATCAGCCCCAGCATTTT. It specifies CASSSTGAGNQPQHF.

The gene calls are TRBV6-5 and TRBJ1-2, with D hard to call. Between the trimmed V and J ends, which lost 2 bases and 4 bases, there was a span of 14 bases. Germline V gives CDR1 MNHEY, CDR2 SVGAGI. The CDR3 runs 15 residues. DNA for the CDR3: TGTGCCAGCAGTTACGTTCTGGGGAAGAGCTATGGCTACACCTTC. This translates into CASSYVLGKSYGYTF.

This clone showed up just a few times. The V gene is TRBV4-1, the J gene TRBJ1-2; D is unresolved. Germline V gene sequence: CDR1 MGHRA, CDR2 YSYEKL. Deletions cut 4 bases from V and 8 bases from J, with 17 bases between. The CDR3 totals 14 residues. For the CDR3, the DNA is TGCGCCAGCAGCCCGCCGATGGCCGTTTGGGGCTACACCTTC. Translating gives CASSPPMAVWGYTF.

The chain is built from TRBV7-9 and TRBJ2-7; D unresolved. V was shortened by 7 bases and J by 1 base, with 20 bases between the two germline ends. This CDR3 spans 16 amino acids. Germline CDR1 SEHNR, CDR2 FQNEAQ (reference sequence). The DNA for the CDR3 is TGTGCCAGCAACATCGTTCGGGCAGGTGATTCCTACGAGCAGTACTTC. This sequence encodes CASNIVRAGDSYEQYF.

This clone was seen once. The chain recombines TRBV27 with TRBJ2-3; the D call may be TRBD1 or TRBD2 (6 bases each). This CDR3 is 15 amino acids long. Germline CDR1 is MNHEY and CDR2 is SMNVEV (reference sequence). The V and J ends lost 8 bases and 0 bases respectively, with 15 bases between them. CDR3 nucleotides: TGTGCCAGCCGCCAATGGGGGGCTAGCACAGATACGCAGTATTTT. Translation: CASRQWGASTDTQYF.

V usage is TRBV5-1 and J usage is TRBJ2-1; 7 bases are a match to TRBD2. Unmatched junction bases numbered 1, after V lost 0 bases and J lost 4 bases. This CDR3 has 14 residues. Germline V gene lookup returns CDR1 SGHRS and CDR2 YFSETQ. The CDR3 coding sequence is TGCGCCAGCAGCTTGGGGACTAGTTACAATGAGCAGTTCTTC. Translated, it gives CASSLGTSYNEQFF.

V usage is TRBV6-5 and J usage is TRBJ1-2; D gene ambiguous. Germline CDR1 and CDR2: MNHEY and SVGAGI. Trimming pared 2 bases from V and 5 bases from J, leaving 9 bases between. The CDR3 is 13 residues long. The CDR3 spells CASSYPEGYGYTF. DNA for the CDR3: TGTGCCAGCAGTTACCCGGAGGGTTATGGCTACACCTTC.

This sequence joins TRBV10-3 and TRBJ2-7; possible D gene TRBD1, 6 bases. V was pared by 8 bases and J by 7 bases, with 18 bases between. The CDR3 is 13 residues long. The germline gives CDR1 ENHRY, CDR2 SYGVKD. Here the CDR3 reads CAIRTRQVEEQYF. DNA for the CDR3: TGTGCCATCCGTACTCGACAGGTGGAGGAGCAGTACTTC.

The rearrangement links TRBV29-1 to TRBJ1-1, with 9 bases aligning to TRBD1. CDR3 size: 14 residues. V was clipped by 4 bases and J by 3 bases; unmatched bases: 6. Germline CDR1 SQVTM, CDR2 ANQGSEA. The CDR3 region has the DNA TGCAGCGTTGCAGGACAGGGGTGGTACACTGAAGCTTTCTTT. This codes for CSVAGQGWYTEAFF.

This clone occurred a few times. In DNA form, the CDR3 reads TGTGCCAGCAGTTACAGCAATCTAGCTGCCTACGAGCAGTACTTC. Translation gives CASSYSNLAAYEQYF. The chain joins TRBV6-5 to TRBJ2-7; D might be TRBD2 (5 bases). This CDR3 is 15 amino acids long. Trimming removed 2 bases from V and 2 bases from J, with 13 bases in between. The V gene's germline CDR1 is MNHEY and CDR2 SVGAGI.

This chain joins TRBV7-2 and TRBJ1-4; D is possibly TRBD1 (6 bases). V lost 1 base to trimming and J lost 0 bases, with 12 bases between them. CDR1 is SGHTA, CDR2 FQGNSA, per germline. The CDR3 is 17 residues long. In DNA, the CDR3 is TGTGCCAGCAGCTTAGTAGGGACACAGCCAACTAATGAAAAACTGTTTTTT. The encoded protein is CASSLVGTQPTNEKLFF.

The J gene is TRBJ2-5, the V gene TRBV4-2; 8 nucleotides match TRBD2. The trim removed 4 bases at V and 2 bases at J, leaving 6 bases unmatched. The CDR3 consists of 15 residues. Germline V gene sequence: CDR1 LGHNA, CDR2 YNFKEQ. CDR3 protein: CASSLGLVGQETQYF. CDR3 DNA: TGTGCCAGCAGCCTGGGACTAGTGGGGCAAGAGACCCAGTACTTC.

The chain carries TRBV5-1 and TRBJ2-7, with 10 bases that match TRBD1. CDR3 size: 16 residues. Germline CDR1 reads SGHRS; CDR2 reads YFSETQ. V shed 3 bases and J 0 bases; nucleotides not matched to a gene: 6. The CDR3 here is CASSYRTGGISYEQYF. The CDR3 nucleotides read TGCGCCAGCAGCTATCGGACAGGGGGGATCTCCTACGAGCAGTACTTC.

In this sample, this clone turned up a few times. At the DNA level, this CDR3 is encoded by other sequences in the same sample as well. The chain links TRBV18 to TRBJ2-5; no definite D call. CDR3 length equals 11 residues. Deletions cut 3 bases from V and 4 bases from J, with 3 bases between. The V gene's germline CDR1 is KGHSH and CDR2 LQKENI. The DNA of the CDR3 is TGTGCCAGCTCACCGGGAGAGACCCAGTACTTC. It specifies CASSPGETQYF.